The present TCR beta chain was sequenced within a study of T cell responses to AZD1222 COVID-19 vaccine. Regarding the study as a whole: Donors were mostly white British, more females; clonal diversity possibly underestimated. Two doses of AZD1222 preceded a rise in Spike-specific TCR breadth and depth.

Produced via immunoSEQ multiplex PCR; TCRdb's table is partial and in-frame only. Seen here are over 100,000 clones, 86% observed once, and the top ten hold around 24%. CDR1 and CDR2 from the germline V gene are SEHNR and FQNEAQ (reference sequence). The germline V and J ends were trimmed by 4 bases and 6 bases, with 15 bases remaining between them. The CDR3 runs to 14 residues. This clone occurred a few times. Its antigen is not identified. This rearrangement joins TRBV7-9 to TRBJ1-1; D not resolved. Source: peripheral blood, taken on day 0 of AZD1222 vaccination. The TCR comes from an adult in good health. The CDR3 is CASSYLENQAEAFF. The CDR3 DNA sequence: TGTGCCAGCAGCTATCTCGAGAATCAGGCTGAAGCTTTCTTT.